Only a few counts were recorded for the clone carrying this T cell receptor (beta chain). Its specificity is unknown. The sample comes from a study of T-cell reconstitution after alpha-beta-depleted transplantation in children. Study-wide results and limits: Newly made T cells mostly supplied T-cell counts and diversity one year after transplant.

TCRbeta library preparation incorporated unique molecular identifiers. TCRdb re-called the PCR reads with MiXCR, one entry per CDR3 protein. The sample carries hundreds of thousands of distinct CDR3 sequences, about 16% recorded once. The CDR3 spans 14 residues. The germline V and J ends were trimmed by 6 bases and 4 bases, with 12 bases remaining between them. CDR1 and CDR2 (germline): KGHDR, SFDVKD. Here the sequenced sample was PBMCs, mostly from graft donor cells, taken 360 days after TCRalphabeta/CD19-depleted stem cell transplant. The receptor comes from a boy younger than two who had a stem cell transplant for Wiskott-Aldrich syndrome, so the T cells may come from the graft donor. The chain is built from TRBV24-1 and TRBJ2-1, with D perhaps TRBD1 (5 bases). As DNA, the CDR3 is TGTGCCACCAGTCGCCAGGGCCTTTACAATGAGCAGTTCTTC. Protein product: CATSRQGLYNEQFF.